Shown below are 8 T cell receptor beta chains from a single sample sequenced in a study of T cells after yellow fever vaccination. TCRdb itself ran the 5' RACE reads through MiXCR, one entry per CDR3 protein. The table records fewer than 350,000 distinct CDR3 sequences, roughly 8.7% of them present only once. Sequencing used PBMCs, obtained on the day of the first yellow fever vaccination. The origin of the receptors is a man aged 18 to 35 who received the YFV17D yellow fever vaccine.

This clonotype was found a few times. V usage is TRBV10-3 and J usage is TRBJ1-2, with TRBD1 identical over 8 bases. The J segment lost 4 bases and the V segment lost 11 bases, leaving 9 bases of the junction unmatched. CDR3 length equals 13 residues. Per germline, CDR1 ENHRY and CDR2 SYGVKD. CDR3: CASTGAPLYGYTF. CDR3 in DNA: TGTGCCTCGACAGGGGCCCCGCTCTATGGCTACACCTTC.

This clonotype was seen only a few times. The chain recombines TRBV13 with TRBJ1-6, with 7 bases identical to TRBD1. The ends lost 3 bases at V and 8 bases at J; junction bases unmatched: 4. The CDR3 contains 14 residues. From germline, CDR1 is PRHDT and CDR2 FYEKMQ (reference sequence). The CDR3 region is CASSFGTADSPLHF. CDR3 nucleotides: TGTGCCAGCAGCTTTGGGACAGCTGATTCACCCCTCCACTTT.

V usage is TRBV11-2 and J usage is TRBJ1-2; D is perhaps TRBD1 (5 bases). The CDR3 is 13 residues long. The germline V and J ends were trimmed by 9 bases and 2 bases, with 13 bases remaining between them. Germline V gives CDR1 SGHAT, CDR2 FQNNGV. In nucleotides, the CDR3 is TGTGCCAGTAGGGGACTGATAAACTATGGCTACACCTTC. Protein: CASRGLINYGYTF.

In this sample, this clonotype turned up a few times. This chain joins TRBV7-2 and TRBJ1-5; D remains ambiguous. This CDR3 is 14 amino acids long. V was pared by 2 bases and J by 3 bases, with 8 bases between. Germline V CDR1 and CDR2: SGHTA, FQGNSA. The CDR3 sequence is CASSLRYLNQPQHF. The CDR3 bases are TGTGCCAGCAGCTTAAGATACCTCAATCAGCCCCAGCATTTT.

The table lists this clonotype with a few counts. This chain connects TRBV20-1 to TRBJ2-5; 7 bases are shared with TRBD1. V shed 3 bases, J shed 1 base, and the junction held 8 bases outside the gene matches. This CDR3 is 15 amino acids long. Germline-derived CDR1 and CDR2 are DFQATT and SNEGSKA (reference sequence). For the CDR3, the DNA is TGCAGTGCTAGGGGGGCGACAGGGCGCCAAGAGACCCAGTACTTC. This sequence encodes CSARGATGRQETQYF.

This clonotype showed up many times. The CDR3 is CASSLRDLRQDTQYF. In DNA, the CDR3 is TGTGCCAGCAGCTTAAGGGATCTCCGCCAGGATACGCAGTATTTT. This sequence joins TRBV7-9 and TRBJ2-3; D call uncertain. The V and J ends lost 2 bases and 6 bases respectively, with 15 bases between them. Germline CDR1 reads SEHNR; CDR2 reads FQNEAQ (reference sequence). The CDR3 spans 15 residues.

The sample holds many counts of this clonotype. The chain combines TRBV4-2 with TRBJ2-7; 7 bases line up with TRBD2. Trimming at V came to 0 bases and at J to 0 bases, leaving 5 bases not matched to a gene. The CDR3 loop spans 16 amino acids. Looked up from germline, CDR1 is LGHNA and CDR2 is YNFKEQ. The CDR3 DNA reads as TGTGCCAGCAGCCAAGAGCTAGCGGAGAGCTCCTACGAGCAGTACTTC. Amino acid sequence: CASSQELAESSYEQYF.

There are many counts of this clonotype. This sequence joins TRBV7-6 and TRBJ2-7; no reliable D call. This CDR3 is built from 12 residues. Trimming stripped 1 base from V and 5 bases from J, with 6 bases between. Per germline, CDR1 SGHVS and CDR2 FNYEAQ. The CDR3 nucleotides are TGTGCCAGCAGCTTAGTTGCCGACGAGCAGTACTTC. Translation: CASSLVADEQYF.